A selection of T cell receptor beta chains follows, all from one sample in a study of blood T cell repertoires in COVID-19. Profiled with immunoSEQ multiplex PCR; TCRdb holds only in-frame clones, not every one. The table lists roughly 290,000 clones, over 75% of them singletons. Specimen: peripheral blood. These receptors were taken from a woman in her twenties or thirties with COVID-19, enrolled during active disease. CDR3s include the opening cysteine and the closing phenylalanine or tryptophan. Each record gives: clone size, D gene, V gene, J gene, CDR3 DNA, CDR3 protein. D genes are given only for firm matches. Clone size is not always given. Where it is, it says once, few, many or a class for expanded clones.

NA	NA	TRBV12-1	TRBJ1-2	TGTGCCAGCGGCCTGGGGGGAGATAACTATGGCTACACCTTC	CASGLGGDNYGYTF
NA	TRBD2	TRBV5-1	TRBJ2-7	TGCGCCAGCAGCTTGAAGCGGGGAGGGTCCTACGAGCAGTACTTC	CASSLKRGGSYEQYF
NA	NA	TRBV16	TRBJ2-1	TGTGCCAGCAGCCAATTGGGACTCCCGGGCAATGAGCAGTTCTTC	CASSQLGLPGNEQFF
NA	TRBD2	TRBV19	TRBJ2-3	TGTGCCAGTAGTGAGGTGGGACTAGGAGGAGATACGCAGTATTTT	CASSEVGLGGDTQYF
NA	NA	TRBV5-4	TRBJ1-2	TGTGCCAGCAGCACCTGGGACTCAACATCTAACCCCCCTGGCTACACCTTC	CASSTWDSTSNPPGYTF
NA	NA	TRBV27	TRBJ2-3	TGTGCCAGCAGTTTATACCCGGGGAGGACGATCACAGATACGCAGTATTTT	CASSLYPGRTITDTQYF
NA	TRBD1	TRBV19	TRBJ1-2	TGTGCCAGTAGCCCCGGACAGGGGGCAGAGGGCTACACCTTC	CASSPGQGAEGYTF
once	NA	TRBV9	TRBJ2-1	TGTGCCAGCAGCGTAGTGGCAGAAGACAATGAGCAGTTCTTC	CASSVVAEDNEQFF
NA	TRBD2	TRBV11-2	TRBJ2-5	TGTGCCAGCAGCTTAGGGATGGGACTACAGCAAGAGACCCAGTACTTC	CASSLGMGLQQETQYF
NA	NA	TRBV30	TRBJ1-5	TGTGCCTTTTCTACAGGATACCAGCCCCAGCATTTT	CAFSTGYQPQHF
NA	TRBD1	TRBV14	TRBJ1-1	TGTGCCAGCAGCCAAGGCGGGACAGGCGGGAACCTGAACACTGAAGCTTTCTTT	CASSQGGTGGNLNTEAFF
NA	NA	TRBV6-2/TRBV6-3	TRBJ1-4	TGTGCCAGCAGTTTTACCCGGGATACCAAAACATCAAAACTGTTTTTT	CASSFTRDTKTSKLFF
NA	TRBD1	TRBV18	TRBJ2-5	TGTGCCAGCTCACCATGGGACAGAACGTACCAAGAGACCCAGTACTTC	CASSPWDRTYQETQYF
NA	NA	TRBV6-4	TRBJ1-6	TGTGCCAGCAGTACGGAGGGAGGTTCACCCCTCCACTTT	CASSTEGGSPLHF
NA	TRBD1	TRBV2	TRBJ1-4	TGTGCCAGCACCCAACTAGGGACAGGGGAAGAAAAACTGTTTTTT	CASTQLGTGEEKLFF
NA	TRBD2	TRBV9	TRBJ2-2	TGTGCCAGCAGCCCCTCGGGAGGGGGAACAACCGGGGAGCTGTTTTTT	CASSPSGGGTTGELFF
NA	NA	TRBV7-9	TRBJ1-5	TGTGCCAGCACCCCGTTAGGACAGCGGGGTCAGCCCCAGCATTTT	CASTPLGQRGQPQHF
few	TRBD2	TRBV5-1	TRBJ2-3	TGCGCCAGCAAGGGACTAACCCACACAGATACGCAGTATTTT	CASKGLTHTDTQYF
NA	NA	TRBV5-4	TRBJ2-3	TGTGCCAGCAGCTTGGGGGACAACACAGATACGCAGTATTTT	CASSLGDNTDTQYF
NA	NA	TRBV9	TRBJ2-7	TGTGCCAGCAGCACCTTGGACAGCCGCTCGGCCGAGCAGTACTTC	CASSTLDSRSAEQYF
NA	TRBD1	TRBV2	TRBJ2-3	TGTGCCAGCAGTATAACAGGGGCAGATACGCAGTATTTT	CASSITGADTQYF
NA	NA	TRBV6-2/TRBV6-3	TRBJ2-5	TGTGCCAGCAGTCCCCCCGGAGAGACCCAGTACTTC	CASSPPGETQYF
NA	NA	TRBV5-8	TRBJ1-1	TGTGCCAGCTCCGGTCGGAACACTGAAGCTTTCTTT	CASSGRNTEAFF
NA	NA	TRBV2	TRBJ2-7	TGTGCCAGCAGTGAAGAACCCGGGGGATCCTACGAGCAGTACTTC	CASSEEPGGSYEQYF
once	NA	TRBV28	TRBJ1-6	TGTGCCAGCACCCCGTACGGGGAGTTAGACTCACCCCTCCACTTT	CASTPYGELDSPLHF
NA	NA	TRBV6-5	TRBJ1-1	TGTGCCAGCAGTTACTCGCCGCGGGGAATGAACACTGAAGCTTTCTTT	CASSYSPRGMNTEAFF
NA	NA	TRBV28	TRBJ1-1	TGTGCCAGCAGTTCCCTGGGAGGTGGGGCTACTGAAGCTTTCTTT	CASSSLGGGATEAFF
NA	NA	TRBV24-1	TRBJ2-5	TGTGCCACCAGTGACCCGAGGACTACAGAGACCCAGTACTTC	CATSDPRTTETQYF
NA	TRBD1	TRBV6-5	TRBJ2-2	TGTGCCAGCACTCCAGGGACAGGGTGGACCGGGGAGCTGTTTTTT	CASTPGTGWTGELFF
NA	TRBD1	TRBV19	TRBJ2-2	TGTGCCAGTAGTACGGGACAGGGGGAAGACGGGGAGCTGTTTTTT	CASSTGQGEDGELFF
NA	TRBD1	TRBV6-5	TRBJ1-6	TGTGCCAGCAGTTACTTTCCGGGACAGGGAGGTTCACCCCTCCACTTT	CASSYFPGQGGSPLHF
NA	TRBD1	TRBV9	TRBJ2-7	TGTGCCAGCAGCGCAACAGGGGGCAGCTCCTACGAGCAGTACTTC	CASSATGGSSYEQYF
NA	NA	TRBV28	TRBJ2-7	TGTGCCAGCAACACAGGGATCCCCTACGAGCAGTACTTC	CASNTGIPYEQYF
few	NA	TRBV2	TRBJ1-5	TGTGCCAGCAGTGAAGCCGAGCCGTATAGCAATCAGCCCCAGCATTTT	CASSEAEPYSNQPQHF
NA	TRBD1	TRBV11-2	TRBJ2-5	TGTGCCAGCAGCTTACGCCCCAGGGGGCCATTCCAACAAGAGACCCAGTACTTC	CASSLRPRGPFQQETQYF
NA	NA	TRBV5-3	TRBJ1-4	TGTGCCAGAAGCGCGTCTGGCAGGGGAAAAGAAAAACTGTTTTTT	CARSASGRGKEKLFF
NA	NA	TRBV3-1/TRBV3-2	TRBJ1-3	TGTGCCAGCAGCCAGCTGGACTCTCCTAGAAACACCATATATTTT	CASSQLDSPRNTIYF
NA	NA	TRBV30	TRBJ2-7	TGTGCCTGGAGTGGGCTCTACGAGCAGTACTTC	CAWSGLYEQYF
NA	TRBD2	TRBV7-8	TRBJ2-7	TGTGCCAGCAGCTTCGCCCCCTCTACTAGCGGGAGCTCCTACGAGCAGTACTTC	CASSFAPSTSGSSYEQYF
once	NA	TRBV28	TRBJ1-3	TGTGCCAGCAGTTTATCAGGGGCCGCCTCTGGAAACACCATATATTTT	CASSLSGAASGNTIYF
NA	TRBD1	TRBV27	TRBJ2-6	TGTGCCAGCAGTGGGACAGGGGGCTCTGGGGCCAACGTCCTGACTTTC	CASSGTGGSGANVLTF
NA	TRBD1	TRBV4-3	TRBJ1-6	TGCGCCAGCAGCCAAGATGAAGACAGGGCAAGGTCACCCCTCCACTTT	CASSQDEDRARSPLHF
few	NA	TRBV29-1	TRBJ1-1	TGCAGCGTTGAGAGGGAGTTGAACACTGAAGCTTTCTTT	CSVERELNTEAFF
NA	NA	TRBV27	TRBJ2-1	TGTGCCAGCAGTTTATTTAGGGAGGACAATGAGCAGTTCTTC	CASSLFREDNEQFF
NA	NA	TRBV28	TRBJ1-3	TGTGCCAGCAGTTTGGGAGGGCTCGGAAACACCATATATTTT	CASSLGGLGNTIYF
NA	NA	TRBV19	TRBJ2-7	TGTGCCAGTAATCAGGGGTCCTCCTACGAGCAGTACTTC	CASNQGSSYEQYF
NA	NA	TRBV27	TRBJ2-1	TGTGCCACTCACAATGAGCAGTTCTTC	CATHNEQFF
NA	NA	TRBV12-5	TRBJ2-6	TGTGCTAGTGGTTTGGCCGGGTCCACTCACGTCCTGACTTTC	CASGLAGSTHVLTF
NA	NA	TRBV4-1	TRBJ1-1	TGCGCCAGCAGCCAAGAGGTGGGGCTGACTGAAGCTTTCTTT	CASSQEVGLTEAFF
NA	NA	TRBV10-3	TRBJ2-1	TGTGCCATCAGTGAGTCGAAGGAGTCAGTAAAATACAATGAGCAGTTCTTC	CAISESKESVKYNEQFF
NA	NA	TRBV28	TRBJ1-5	TGTGCCAGCAGTACCCGATGGGGGGGGAGCAATCAGCCCCAGCATTTT	CASSTRWGGSNQPQHF
NA	NA	TRBV4-3	TRBJ1-1	TGCGCCAGCAGCCAAGCTGAGGGTGTGAACACTGAAGCTTTCTTT	CASSQAEGVNTEAFF